The subject of this entry is one TCR beta chain. Its antigen is undetermined. The data derive from a study of cytomegalovirus exposure and HLA in healthy donors. The study's findings and limits: Among the sequence variants, a highly shared cluster was likely an artifact of sequencing. Later analysis demonstrated an association between a missense DCLRE1C variant and TCR beta V- and J-gene trimming. Investigators reported 150 to 200 TCR beta chains as tied to cytomegalovirus. Apart from CMV serostatus, no immune exposure information was available.

The primer mix had 60 Vbeta and 13 Jbeta primers. Generated by immunoSEQ multiplex PCR, the TCRdb table keeps only in-frame clones and is missing some. This sample's table has roughly 150,000 clones. Germline V CDR1 and CDR2: GTSNPN, SVGIG (reference sequence). The V end was cut by 1 base, the J end by 13 bases, with 10 bases between. The CDR3 contains 11 residues. This TCR came from a woman aged 50 to 60 in good health and CMV-seronegative. Sequencing was done on a sample of PBMCs. The rearrangement joins TRBV30 to TRBJ1-4; perhaps TRBD1 as D (5 bases). CDR3 nucleotide sequence: TGTGCCTGGAGTGAGACCGGGGGACTGTTTTTT. Translated: CAWSETGGLFF.